This entry features one TCR beta chain sequence. Here immunoSEQ multiplex PCR was the method, and the copy in TCRdb shows in-frame clones only, minus some. The sample contains about 43,000 clones, approximately 94% of which appear only once. The data were obtained in a study of T cells in tuberculosis. Overall study: IGRA-negative adolescents, IGRA-positive adolescents with latent tuberculosis and adults with active tuberculosis formed this South African cohort.

CDR1 SQVTM and CDR2 ANQGSEA come from the germline V gene. The CDR3 has 17 residues. Input material: PBMCs. The chain employs TRBV29-1 and TRBJ2-4; D is possibly TRBD2 (5 bases). This TCR came from a donor aged 5-35 years with latent tuberculosis or without tuberculosis infection. Some clones in this sample may be carry-over from other donors' samples. The CDR3 DNA reads as TGCAGGGGGAGCTGTTTTAGTCGATGCCCTACCAAAAACATTCAGTACTTC. Its translation: CRGSCFSRCPTKNIQYF.